This TCR beta chain was sequenced in a study of T cell repertoires in cytomegalovirus infection. The overall study: Through public TCR beta signatures, both CMV infection and matching HLA type were indicated.

Each CDR3 protein is one row after TCRdb ran MiXCR on the reads. In the table there are 150,000 to 200,000 distinct CDR3 sequences, approximately 28% of which are singletons. V was cut by 1 base and J by 14 bases, with 11 bases left in between. This CDR3 region has 11 residues. The sample taken for sequencing was PBMCs. The sequence was collected from a human donor in good health (CMV status not recorded). Some clones in this sample may be carry-over from other donors' samples. This rearrangement joins TRBV12-3 or TRBV12-4 to TRBJ1-1, with D uncertain. CDR3 sequence reads: CASSLGGSRFF. Written as DNA, the CDR3 is TGTGCCAGCAGTTTAGGCGGCTCAAGGTTCTTT.